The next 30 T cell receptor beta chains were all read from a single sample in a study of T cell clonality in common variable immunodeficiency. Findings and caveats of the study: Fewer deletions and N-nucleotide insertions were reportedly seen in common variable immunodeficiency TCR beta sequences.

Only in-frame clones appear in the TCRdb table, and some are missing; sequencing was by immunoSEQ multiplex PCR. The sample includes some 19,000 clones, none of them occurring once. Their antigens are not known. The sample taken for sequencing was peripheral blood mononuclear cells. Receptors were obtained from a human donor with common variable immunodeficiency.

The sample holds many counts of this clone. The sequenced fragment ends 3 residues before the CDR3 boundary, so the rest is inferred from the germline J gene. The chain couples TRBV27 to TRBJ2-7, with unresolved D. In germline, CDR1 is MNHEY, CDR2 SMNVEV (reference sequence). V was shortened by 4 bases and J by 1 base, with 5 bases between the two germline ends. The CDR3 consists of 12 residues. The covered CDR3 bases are TGTGCCAGCAGTTACAATTCCTACGAG. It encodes CASSYNSYE. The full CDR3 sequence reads CASSYNSYEQYF.

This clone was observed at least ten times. The CDR3 loop is CASSEPWRQDYEQYF. The part of the CDR3 DNA that was read is TGTGCCAGCAGTGAACCCTGGAGGCAGGACTACGAG. The chain links TRBV6-1 to TRBJ2-7, with D perhaps matching TRBD2 (5 bases). Sequencing ends 3 residues short of the CDR3 end; the germline J gene provides the rest. Trimming left V 2 bases short and J 3 bases short, with 14 bases between. CDR1 is MNHNS, CDR2 SASEGT, per germline. The CDR3 loop spans 15 amino acids.

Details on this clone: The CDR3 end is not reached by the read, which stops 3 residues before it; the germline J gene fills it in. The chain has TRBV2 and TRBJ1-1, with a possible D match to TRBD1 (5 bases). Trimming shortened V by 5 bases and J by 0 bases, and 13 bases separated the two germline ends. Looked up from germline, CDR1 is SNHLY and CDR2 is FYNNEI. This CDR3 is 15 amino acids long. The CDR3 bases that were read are TGTGCCAGCAGTACAAGCAGGGCCATGAACACTGAA. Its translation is CASSTSRAMNTE. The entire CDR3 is CASSTSRAMNTEAFF. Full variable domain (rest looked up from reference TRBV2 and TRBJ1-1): EPEVTQTPSHQVTQMGQEVILRCVPISNHLYFYWYRQILGQKVEFLVSFYNNEISEKSEIFDDQFSVERPDGSNFTLKIRSTKLEDSAMYFCASSTSRAMNTEAFFGQGTRLTVV.

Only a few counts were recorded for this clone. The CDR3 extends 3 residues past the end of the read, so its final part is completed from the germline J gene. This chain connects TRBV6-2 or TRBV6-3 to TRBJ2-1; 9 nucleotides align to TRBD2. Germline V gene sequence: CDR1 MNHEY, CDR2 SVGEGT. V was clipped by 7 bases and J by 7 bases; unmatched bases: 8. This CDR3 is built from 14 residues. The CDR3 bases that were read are TGTGCCAGCAAAAGGCTAGCGGGGACTAATGAG. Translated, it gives CASKRLAGTNE. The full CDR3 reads CASKRLAGTNEQFF.

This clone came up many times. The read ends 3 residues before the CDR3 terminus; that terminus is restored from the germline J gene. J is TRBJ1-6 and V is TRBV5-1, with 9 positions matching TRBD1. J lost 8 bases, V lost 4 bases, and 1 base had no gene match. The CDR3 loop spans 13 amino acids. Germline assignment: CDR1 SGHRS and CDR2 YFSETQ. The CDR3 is CASSTGGDSPLHF. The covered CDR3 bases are TGCGCCAGCAGCACAGGGGGCGATTCACCC.

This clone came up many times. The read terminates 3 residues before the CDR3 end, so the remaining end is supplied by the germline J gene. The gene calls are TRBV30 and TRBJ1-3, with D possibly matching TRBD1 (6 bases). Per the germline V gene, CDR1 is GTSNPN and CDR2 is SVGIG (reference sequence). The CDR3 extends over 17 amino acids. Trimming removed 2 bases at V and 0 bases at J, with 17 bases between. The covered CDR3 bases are TGTGCCTGGAGTTTCCCGGGGACAACTAGCTCTGGAAACACC. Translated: CAWSFPGTTSSGNT. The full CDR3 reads CAWSFPGTTSSGNTIYF. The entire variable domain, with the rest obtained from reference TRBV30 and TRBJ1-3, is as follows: SQTIHQWPATLVQPVGSPLSLECTVEGTSNPNLYWYRQAAGRGLQLLFYSVGIGQISSEVPQNLSASRPQDRQFILSSKKLLLSDSGFYLCAWSFPGTTSSGNTIYFGEGSWLTVV.

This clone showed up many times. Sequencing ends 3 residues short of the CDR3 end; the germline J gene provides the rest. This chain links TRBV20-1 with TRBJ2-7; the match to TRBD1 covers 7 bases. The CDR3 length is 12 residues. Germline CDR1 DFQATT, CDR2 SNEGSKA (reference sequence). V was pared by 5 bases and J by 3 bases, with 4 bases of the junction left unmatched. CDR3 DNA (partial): TGCAGTGCTGGGACAGATAGCTACGAG. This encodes CSAGTDSYE. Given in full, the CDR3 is CSAGTDSYEQYF.

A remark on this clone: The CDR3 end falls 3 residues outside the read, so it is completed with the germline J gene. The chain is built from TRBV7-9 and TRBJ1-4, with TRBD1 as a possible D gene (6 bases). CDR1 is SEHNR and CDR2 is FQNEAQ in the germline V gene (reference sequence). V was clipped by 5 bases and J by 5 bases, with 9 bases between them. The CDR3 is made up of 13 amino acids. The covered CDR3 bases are TGTGCCAGCAGCCCACAGGGAAATGAAAAA. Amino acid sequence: CASSPQGNEK. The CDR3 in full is CASSPQGNEKLFF.

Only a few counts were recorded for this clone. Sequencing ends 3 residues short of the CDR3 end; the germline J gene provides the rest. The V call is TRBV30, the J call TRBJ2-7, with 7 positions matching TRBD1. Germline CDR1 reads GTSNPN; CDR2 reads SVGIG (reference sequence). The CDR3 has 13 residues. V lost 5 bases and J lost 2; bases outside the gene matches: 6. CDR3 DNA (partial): TGTGCCTGGGGTGACAGGGTTGCCTACGAG. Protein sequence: CAWGDRVAYE. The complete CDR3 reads CAWGDRVAYEQYF.

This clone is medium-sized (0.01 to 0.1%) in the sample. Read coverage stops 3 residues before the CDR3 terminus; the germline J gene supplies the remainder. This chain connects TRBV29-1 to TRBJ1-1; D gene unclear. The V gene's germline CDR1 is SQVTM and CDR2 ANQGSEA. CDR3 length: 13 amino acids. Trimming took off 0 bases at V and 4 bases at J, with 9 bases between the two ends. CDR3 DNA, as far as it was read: TGCAGCGTTGAAGAAGGGCGGGGCACTGAA. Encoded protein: CSVEEGRGTE. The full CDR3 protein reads CSVEEGRGTEAFF.

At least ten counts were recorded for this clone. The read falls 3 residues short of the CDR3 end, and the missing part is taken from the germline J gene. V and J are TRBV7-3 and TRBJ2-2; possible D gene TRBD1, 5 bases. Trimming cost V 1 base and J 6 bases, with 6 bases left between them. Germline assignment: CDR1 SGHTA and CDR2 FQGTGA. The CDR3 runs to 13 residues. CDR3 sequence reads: CASSLKGAGELFF. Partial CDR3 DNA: TGTGCCAGCAGCTTAAAAGGGGCCGGGGAG.

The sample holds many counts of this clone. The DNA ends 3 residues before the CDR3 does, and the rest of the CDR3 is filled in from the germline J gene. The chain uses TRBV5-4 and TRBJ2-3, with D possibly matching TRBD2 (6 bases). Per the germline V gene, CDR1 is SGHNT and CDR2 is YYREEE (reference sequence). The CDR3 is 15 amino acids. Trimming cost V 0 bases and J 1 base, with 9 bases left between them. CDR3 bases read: TGTGCCAGCAGCTTGGGTGCTAGCGGCACAGATACG. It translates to CASSLGASGTDT. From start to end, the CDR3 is CASSLGASGTDTQYF.

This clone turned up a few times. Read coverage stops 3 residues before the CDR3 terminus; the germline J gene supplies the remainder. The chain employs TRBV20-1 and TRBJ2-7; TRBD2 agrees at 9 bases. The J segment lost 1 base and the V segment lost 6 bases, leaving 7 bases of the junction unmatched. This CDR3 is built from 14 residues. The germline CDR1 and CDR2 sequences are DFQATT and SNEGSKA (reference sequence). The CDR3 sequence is CSARSTSGSYEQYF. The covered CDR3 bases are TGCAGTGCCCGCTCGACTAGCGGATCCTACGAG.

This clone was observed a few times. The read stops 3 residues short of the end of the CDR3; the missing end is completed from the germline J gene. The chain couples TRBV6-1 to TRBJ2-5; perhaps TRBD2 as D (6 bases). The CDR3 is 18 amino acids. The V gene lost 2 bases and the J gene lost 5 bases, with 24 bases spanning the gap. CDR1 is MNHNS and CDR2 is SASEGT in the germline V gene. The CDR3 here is CASSEYWAGLTVKETQYF. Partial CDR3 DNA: TGTGCCAGCAGTGAATATTGGGCGGGGTTAACGGTTAAGGAGACC.

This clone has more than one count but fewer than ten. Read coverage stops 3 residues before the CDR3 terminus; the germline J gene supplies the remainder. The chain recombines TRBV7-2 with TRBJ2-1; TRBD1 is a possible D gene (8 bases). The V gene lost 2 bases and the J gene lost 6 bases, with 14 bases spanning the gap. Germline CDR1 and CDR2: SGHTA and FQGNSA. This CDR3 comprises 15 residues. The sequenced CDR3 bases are TGTGCCAGCAGCTTAAGTCACAGGGGGGGCAATGAG. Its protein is CASSLSHRGGNE. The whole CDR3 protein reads CASSLSHRGGNEQFF.

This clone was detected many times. The CDR3 protein is CASSQDSTARWTEAFF. The DNA read from the CDR3 is TGTGCCAGCAGCCAAGATTCTACCGCCCGTTGGACTGAA. The chain employs TRBV4-2 and TRBJ1-1; D gene ambiguous. The read comes to an end 3 residues before the CDR3 does, leaving the germline J gene to fill in the end. This CDR3 has 16 residues. Germline loops: CDR1 LGHNA, CDR2 YNFKEQ. V lost 0 bases, J lost 5 bases, and 16 bases lay in between.

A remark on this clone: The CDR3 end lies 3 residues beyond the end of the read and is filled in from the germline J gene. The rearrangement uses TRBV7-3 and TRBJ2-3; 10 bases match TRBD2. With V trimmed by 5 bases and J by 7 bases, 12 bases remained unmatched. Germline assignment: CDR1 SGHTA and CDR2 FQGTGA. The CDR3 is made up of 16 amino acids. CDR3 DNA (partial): TGTGCCAGCAGCCCGGACCCGGGACTAGCGAGAAATACG. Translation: CASSPDPGLARNT. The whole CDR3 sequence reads CASSPDPGLARNTQYF.

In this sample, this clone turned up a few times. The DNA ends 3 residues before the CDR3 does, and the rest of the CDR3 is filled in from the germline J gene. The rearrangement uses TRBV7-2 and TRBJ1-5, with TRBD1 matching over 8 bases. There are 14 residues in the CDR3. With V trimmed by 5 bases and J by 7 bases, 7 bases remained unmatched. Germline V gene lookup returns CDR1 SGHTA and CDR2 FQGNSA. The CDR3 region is CASSPSSGGQPQHF. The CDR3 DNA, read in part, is TGTGCCAGCAGCCCCTCGTCAGGGGGCCAGCCC. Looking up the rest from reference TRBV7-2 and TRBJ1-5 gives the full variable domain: GAGVSQSPSNKVTEKGKDVELRCDPISGHTALYWYRQSLGQGLEFLIYFQGNSAPDKSGLPSDRFSAERTGGSVSTLTIQRTQQEDSAVYLCASSPSSGGQPQHFGDGTRLSIL.

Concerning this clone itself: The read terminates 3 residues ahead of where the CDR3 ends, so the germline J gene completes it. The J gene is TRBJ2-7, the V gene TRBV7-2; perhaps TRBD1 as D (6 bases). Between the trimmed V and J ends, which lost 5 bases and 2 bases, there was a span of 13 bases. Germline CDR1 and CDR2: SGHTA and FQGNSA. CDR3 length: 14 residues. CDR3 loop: CASSPRRGAYEQYF. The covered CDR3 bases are TGTGCCAGCAGCCCCCGCAGGGGAGCCTACGAG.

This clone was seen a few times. Incomplete CDR3 DNA: TGTGCCAGTAGTAGATCCGGGACAGGGGACTACGAG. This sequence encodes CASSRSGTGDYE. Given in full, the CDR3 is CASSRSGTGDYEQYF. The chain is built from TRBV19 and TRBJ2-7; 10 bases line up with TRBD1. The CDR3 extends 3 residues past the end of the read, so its final part is completed from the germline J gene. Germline trimming cut 4 bases from V and 3 bases from J; bases unmatched to any gene: 6. Germline V lookup: CDR1 LNHDA, CDR2 SQIVND (reference sequence). CDR3 length: 15 residues.

CDR3 bases read: TGTGCCAGCAGCAAGGACAGGTGGAACACC. Amino acid sequence: CASSKDRWNT. The CDR3 as a whole reads CASSKDRWNTIYF. The V and J genes are TRBV7-3 and TRBJ1-3, with TRBD1 matching over 7 bases. With the read ending 3 residues before the CDR3 end, the germline J gene is used to fill in that end. With 5 bases clipped from V and 7 bases from J, the junction kept 5 bases outside the gene matches. This CDR3 comprises 13 residues. The germline gives CDR1 SGHTA, CDR2 FQGTGA.

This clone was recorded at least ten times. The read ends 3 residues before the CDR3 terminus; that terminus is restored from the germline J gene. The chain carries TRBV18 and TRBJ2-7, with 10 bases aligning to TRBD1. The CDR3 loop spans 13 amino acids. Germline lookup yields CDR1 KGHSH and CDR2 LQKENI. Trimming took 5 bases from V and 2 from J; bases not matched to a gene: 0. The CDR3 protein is CASSGTGAYEQYF. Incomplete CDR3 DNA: TGTGCCAGCTCAGGGACAGGGGCCTACGAG.

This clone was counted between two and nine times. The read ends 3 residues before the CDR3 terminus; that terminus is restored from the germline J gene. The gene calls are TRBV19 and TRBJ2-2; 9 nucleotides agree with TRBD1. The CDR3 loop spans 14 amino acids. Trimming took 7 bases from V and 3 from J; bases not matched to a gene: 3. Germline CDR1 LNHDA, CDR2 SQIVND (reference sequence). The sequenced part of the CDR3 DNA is TGTGCCAGTACGGGACAGGGAGACACCGGGGAG. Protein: CASTGQGDTGE. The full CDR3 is CASTGQGDTGELFF.

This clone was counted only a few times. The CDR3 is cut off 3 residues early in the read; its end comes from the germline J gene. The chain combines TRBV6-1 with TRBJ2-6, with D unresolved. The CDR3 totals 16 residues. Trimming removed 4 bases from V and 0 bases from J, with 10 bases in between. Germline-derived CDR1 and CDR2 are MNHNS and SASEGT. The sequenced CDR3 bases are TGTGCCAGCAGTGCAGGTTCCCGCTCTGGGGCCAACGTC. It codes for CASSAGSRSGANV. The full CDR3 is CASSAGSRSGANVLTF.

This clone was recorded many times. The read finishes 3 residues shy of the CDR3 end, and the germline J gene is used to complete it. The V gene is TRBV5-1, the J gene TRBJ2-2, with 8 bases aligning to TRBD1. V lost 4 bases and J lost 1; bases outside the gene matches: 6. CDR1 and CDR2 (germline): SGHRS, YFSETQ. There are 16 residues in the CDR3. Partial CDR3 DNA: TGCGCCAGCAGCCATGGTGGGACAGGGAACACCGGGGAG. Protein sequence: CASSHGGTGNTGE. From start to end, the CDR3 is CASSHGGTGNTGELFF. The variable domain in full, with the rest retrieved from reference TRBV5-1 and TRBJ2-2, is KAGVTQTPRYLIKTRGQQVTLSCSPISGHRSVSWYQQTPGQGLQFLFEYFSETQRNKGNFPGRFSGRQFSNSRSEMNVSTLELGDSALYLCASSHGGTGNTGELFFGEGSRLTVL.

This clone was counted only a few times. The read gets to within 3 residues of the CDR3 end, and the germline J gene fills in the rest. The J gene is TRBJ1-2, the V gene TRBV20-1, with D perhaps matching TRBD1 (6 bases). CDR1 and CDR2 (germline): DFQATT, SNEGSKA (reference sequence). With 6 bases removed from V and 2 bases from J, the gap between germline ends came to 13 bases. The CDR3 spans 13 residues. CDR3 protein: CSAAAGANYGYTF. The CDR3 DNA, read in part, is TGCAGTGCAGCCGCAGGGGCGAACTATGGC.

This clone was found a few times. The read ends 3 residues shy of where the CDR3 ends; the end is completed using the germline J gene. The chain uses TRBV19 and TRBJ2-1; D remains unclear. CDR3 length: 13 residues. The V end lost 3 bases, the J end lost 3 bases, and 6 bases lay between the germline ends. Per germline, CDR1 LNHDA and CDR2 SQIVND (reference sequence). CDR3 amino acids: CASSILGYNEQFF. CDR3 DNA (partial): TGTGCCAGTAGTATCCTAGGCTACAATGAG.

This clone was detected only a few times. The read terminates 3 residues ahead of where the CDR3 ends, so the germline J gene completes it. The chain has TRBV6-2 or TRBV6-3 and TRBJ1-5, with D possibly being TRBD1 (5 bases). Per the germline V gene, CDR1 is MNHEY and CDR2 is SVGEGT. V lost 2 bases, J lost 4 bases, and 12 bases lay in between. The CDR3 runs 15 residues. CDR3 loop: CASSYPTGGNQPQHF. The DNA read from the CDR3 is TGTGCCAGCAGTTACCCGACGGGGGGTAATCAGCCC.

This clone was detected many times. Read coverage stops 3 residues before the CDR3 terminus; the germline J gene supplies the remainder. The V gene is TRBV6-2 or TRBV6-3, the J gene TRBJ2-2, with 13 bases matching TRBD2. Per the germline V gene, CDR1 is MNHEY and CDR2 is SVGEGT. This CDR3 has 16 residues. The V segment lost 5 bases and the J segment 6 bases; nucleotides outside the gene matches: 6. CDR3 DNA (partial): TGTGCCAGCAGTGCAGGACTAGCGGGGGTGCCCGGGGAG. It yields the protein CASSAGLAGVPGE. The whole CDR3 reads CASSAGLAGVPGELFF.

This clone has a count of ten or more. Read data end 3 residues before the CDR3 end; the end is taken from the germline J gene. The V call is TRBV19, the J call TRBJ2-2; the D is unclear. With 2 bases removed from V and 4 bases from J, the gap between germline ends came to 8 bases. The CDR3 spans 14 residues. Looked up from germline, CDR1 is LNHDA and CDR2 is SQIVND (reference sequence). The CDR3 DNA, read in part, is TGTGCCAGTAGTATAAAAGGTCCCACCGGGGAG. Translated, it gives CASSIKGPTGE. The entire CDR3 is CASSIKGPTGELFF.